This TCR beta chain was recovered during a study of cytomegalovirus exposure and HLA in healthy donors. This table comes from immunoSEQ multiplex PCR, and its TCRdb copy is limited to in-frame clones, with some not included. The sample lists under 100,000 clones; about four fifths were seen once. About this clone: As yet, its antigen is unknown.

Losses at the gene ends were 5 bases for V and 7 bases for J; bases not matched to a gene: 14. The CDR3 spans 14 residues. Germline V gene sequence: CDR1 SQVTM, CDR2 ANQGSEA. Study-wide results and caveats: There were a few CMV-associated chains whose specificity for CMV antigens was confirmed in vitro. Cytomegalovirus association was assigned to around 150 TCR beta chains. Subsequent analysis revealed that first-cohort TCR clusters tended to co-occur in the roughly 120 validation repertoires.

This clonotype was sampled from a woman aged 18-29 years in good health and CMV-seropositive. The sequencing sample was made of PBMCs. The chain combines TRBV29-1 with TRBJ2-7; 7 bases align to TRBD1. CDR3 DNA sequence: TGCAGCGTTACCCAACAGGGGCCAGAAGGGGAGCAGTACTTC. Its protein is CSVTQQGPEGEQYF.